This T cell receptor (beta chain) was found in a study of technical replicates of blood from a few donors. Repertoires were generated with immunoSEQ multiplex PCR, while TCRdb's copy carries only in-frame clones and drops some. The table shows around 84,000 clones, with about 98% occurring only once. CDR1 and CDR2 from the germline V gene are MNHNY and SVGAGI (reference sequence). V gave up 6 bases and J gave up 0 bases, with 14 bases separating them. This CDR3 contains 15 residues. The specimen sequenced was T cells isolated from PBMCs. This sequence was found in a human donor in good health. The V call is TRBV6-6, the J call TRBJ1-1; D is unclear. CDR3 loop: CASSPPGVMNTEAFF. Here the CDR3 DNA reads TGTGCCAGCAGCCCTCCCGGTGTCATGAACACTGAAGCTTTCTTT.